This T cell receptor (beta chain) was retrieved from a study of T-cell reconstitution after alpha-beta-depleted transplantation in children. Trimming removed 3 bases from V and 7 bases from J, with 25 bases in between. Germline V gene sequence: CDR1 DFQATT, CDR2 SNEGSKA (reference sequence). The CDR3 has 16 residues. The authors prepared the TCRbeta library with unique molecular identifiers. TCRdb reprocessed the PCR reads with MiXCR, giving one entry per CDR3 protein. The repertoire holds more than 400,000 distinct CDR3 sequences, with roughly two fifths as singletons. This clonotype was picked up a small number of times.

This TCR was sampled from a girl aged 2 to 10 with aplastic anemia, due to receive a stem cell transplant. The specimen comprised PBMCs, sampled before TCRalphabeta/CD19-depleted stem cell transplant. The chain has TRBV20-1 and TRBJ2-7; the D call may be TRBD1 or TRBD2 (6 bases each). The DNA for the CDR3 is TGCAGTGCTAGTAAGGGCCGGGGGCGTTCCGGCCAAGAGCAGTACTTC. As protein: CSASKGRGRSGQEQYF.